These 30 T cell receptor beta chains share one sample of origin, sequenced in a study of spatial heterogeneity in lung cancer. Findings and limits, study-wide: Counts of expanded intratumoral alpha and beta TCRs tracked tumor mutation counts.

For these receptors, no antigen is known. TCRdb re-analysed the 5' RACE reads in MiXCR, keeping a single row per CDR3 protein. The sample holds several thousand distinct CDR3 sequences, roughly a third seen once. The time point is: sample taken at primary tumor resection. The sample was lung tumor tissue, taken at surgery. Every receptor here comes from a male donor with early-stage non-small cell lung cancer.

This clonotype is medium-sized in the sample. This rearrangement joins TRBV20-1 to TRBJ1-6, with D maybe TRBD1 (5 bases). The CDR3 totals 14 residues. The V end lost 4 bases, the J end lost 7 bases, and 14 bases lay between the germline ends. Germline V lookup: CDR1 DFQATT, CDR2 SNEGSKA (reference sequence). The CDR3 sequence is CSAIQVAGNSPLHF. In DNA form, the CDR3 reads TGCAGTGCTATACAGGTCGCCGGGAATTCACCCCTCCACTTT.

This clonotype qualifies as medium-sized. The rearrangement links TRBV29-1 to TRBJ2-7; possibly TRBD1 for D (6 bases). The CDR3 runs to 12 residues. V was shortened by 4 bases and J by 3 bases, with 10 bases between the two germline ends. Looked up from germline, CDR1 is SQVTM and CDR2 is ANQGSEA. The chain's CDR3 is CSVVRGGYEQYF. For the CDR3, the DNA is TGCAGCGTTGTGAGAGGGGGCTACGAGCAGTACTTC.

There are many counts of this clonotype. This rearrangement joins TRBV2 to TRBJ2-3; D gene unclear. The CDR3 spans 16 residues. V was clipped by 4 bases and J by 0 bases, with 14 bases between them. Germline values: CDR1 SNHLY, CDR2 FYNNEI. The CDR3 DNA follows: TGTGCCAGCAGTGGAAAACCCGGCCATAGCACAGATACGCAGTATTTT. Protein sequence: CASSGKPGHSTDTQYF.

By share of the sample, this clonotype is medium-sized. The V and J genes are TRBV27 and TRBJ2-5, with D perhaps assigned TRBD1 or TRBD2 (5 bases each). The germline CDR1 and CDR2 sequences are MNHEY and SMNVEV (reference sequence). V lost 5 bases, J lost 5 bases, and 18 bases lay in between. The CDR3 is made up of 15 amino acids. CDR3: CASSPGASYRETQYF. DNA for the CDR3: TGTGCCAGCAGTCCCGGGGCTAGCTACCGGGAGACCCAGTACTTC.

By proportion, this clonotype is medium-sized. The chain recombines TRBV7-2 with TRBJ2-7; 7 bases are shared with TRBD1. Germline V CDR1 and CDR2: SGHTA, FQGNSA. V shed 5 bases, J shed 7 bases, and the junction held 8 bases outside the gene matches. This CDR3 spans 13 amino acids. CDR3 sequence: CASSQNRGREQYF. Written as DNA, the CDR3 is TGTGCCAGCAGCCAAAACAGGGGACGTGAGCAGTACTTC. Full variable domain (outside the CDR3, taken from reference TRBV7-2 and TRBJ2-7): GAGVSQSPSNKVTEKGKDVELRCDPISGHTALYWYRQSLGQGLEFLIYFQGNSAPDKSGLPSDRFSAERTGGSVSTLTIQRTQQEDSAVYLCASSQNRGREQYFGPGTRLTVT.

This clonotype was recorded many times. V and J are TRBV19 and TRBJ1-5, with 9 positions matching TRBD1. From germline, CDR1 is LNHDA and CDR2 SQIVND (reference sequence). This CDR3 contains 14 residues. V dropped 4 bases and J dropped 4; count of bases not matched to a gene: 2. As DNA, the CDR3 is TGTGCCAGTAGTACGACAGGGGGTAATCAGCCCCAGCATTTT. Amino acids: CASSTTGGNQPQHF.

The chain employs TRBV20-1 and TRBJ2-1, with TRBD2 matching 10 bases. This CDR3 is built from 15 residues. Germline CDR1 is DFQATT and CDR2 is SNEGSKA (reference sequence). Losses at the gene ends were 3 bases for V and 6 bases for J; bases not matched to a gene: 8. The CDR3 here is CSARTEREGPNEQFF. The CDR3, as DNA: TGCAGTGCTAGGACCGAGCGGGAGGGCCCCAATGAGCAGTTCTTC.

By sample share, this clonotype is medium-sized. J is TRBJ2-7 and V is TRBV5-1; D gene uncertain. The CDR3 runs to 14 residues. Between the trimmed V and J ends, which lost 2 bases and 4 bases, there was a span of 13 bases. Germline CDR1 and CDR2: SGHRS and YFSETQ. In DNA, the CDR3 is TGCGCCAGCAGCTTCTACCCAGACATGTACGAGCAGTACTTC. As protein: CASSFYPDMYEQYF.

This clonotype appeared a few times. The genes are TRBV5-4 and TRBJ2-6; D not resolved. This CDR3 is built from 15 residues. Trimming took off 4 bases at V and 4 bases at J, with 12 bases between the two ends. Per germline, CDR1 SGHNT and CDR2 YYREEE (reference sequence). CDR3 sequence reads: CASSRPPLGANVLTF. CDR3 bases: TGTGCCAGCAGCCGCCCCCCCTTAGGGGCCAACGTCCTGACTTTC.

The table lists this clonotype with a few counts. The V and J genes are TRBV28 and TRBJ2-1; TRBD1 is a possible D gene (6 bases). Trimming shortened V by 3 bases and J by 7 bases, and 16 bases separated the two germline ends. The CDR3 runs to 15 residues. Germline CDR1 and CDR2: MDHEN and SYDVKM. The CDR3 here is CASSFTLQGSNEQFF. Written as DNA, the CDR3 is TGTGCCAGCAGTTTCACCCTACAGGGTTCAAATGAGCAGTTCTTC.

The rearrangement links TRBV6-2 or TRBV6-3 to TRBJ2-6; tentatively, D is TRBD1 (5 bases). Germline V gene data show CDR1 as MNHEY and CDR2 as SVGEGT. The CDR3 has 17 residues. V dropped 4 bases and J dropped 0 bases, with 13 bases sitting between them. The CDR3 reads CASSSPGRGSGANVLTF. CDR3 bases: TGTGCCAGCAGTTCCCCAGGGCGCGGCTCTGGGGCCAACGTCCTGACTTTC.

The gene calls are TRBV27 and TRBJ2-1; 12 bases agree with TRBD2. J was trimmed by 2 bases and V by 7 bases; bases with no gene match: 9. Germline CDR1 is MNHEY and CDR2 is SMNVEV (reference sequence). The CDR3 has 17 residues. CDR3 DNA: TGTGCCAGCACTAGCGGGAGGGCCCCAAGCACCTACAATGAGCAGTTCTTC. Translating gives CASTSGRAPSTYNEQFF.

This chain connects TRBV12-3 or TRBV12-4 to TRBJ2-1; TRBD2 matches 9 bases. There are 16 residues in the CDR3. Losses at the gene ends were 3 bases for V and 3 bases for J; bases not matched to a gene: 6. The CDR3 protein is CASSFRLAENYNEQFF. For the CDR3, the DNA is TGTGCCAGCAGTTTCCGACTAGCGGAAAACTACAATGAGCAGTTCTTC.

By proportion, this clonotype is medium-sized. This sequence joins TRBV28 and TRBJ1-5; D is perhaps TRBD1 (5 bases). CDR1 is MDHEN and CDR2 is SYDVKM in the germline V gene. This CDR3 comprises 14 residues. With 6 bases removed from V and 5 bases from J, the gap between germline ends came to 14 bases. CDR3 protein: CASRAGLKDQPQHF. In DNA form, the CDR3 reads TGTGCCAGCAGGGCGGGACTGAAGGATCAGCCCCAGCATTTT.

The rearrangement links TRBV27 to TRBJ2-3; no reliable D call. The V gene's germline CDR1 is MNHEY and CDR2 SMNVEV (reference sequence). CDR3 length equals 13 residues. Trimming took 2 bases from V and 6 from J, leaving 9 bases between them. CDR3 sequence (DNA): TGTGCCAGCAGTTTAGACCCGGTTGATACGCAGTATTTT. This codes for CASSLDPVDTQYF.

The CDR3 spells CAWSGQEGGEQYF. The CDR3 DNA follows: TGTGCCTGGAGTGGACAGGAGGGAGGGGAGCAGTACTTC. This sequence joins TRBV30 and TRBJ2-7, with D tentatively TRBD2 (7 bases). The CDR3 totals 13 residues. Germline CDR1 and CDR2: GTSNPN and SVGIG (reference sequence). V dropped 1 base and J dropped 7 bases, with 14 bases sitting between them.

This clonotype is labeled medium-sized. V and J are TRBV7-8 and TRBJ2-1, with D perhaps assigned TRBD1 or TRBD2 (6 bases each). The CDR3 is 17 amino acids. Germline V lookup: CDR1 SGHVS, CDR2 FQNEAQ. V lost 1 base and J lost 7, with 20 bases in between. The DNA of the CDR3 is TGTGCCAGCAGCTTAGTACCGGGGGCGACCGACAAGAATGAGCAGTTCTTC. This sequence encodes CASSLVPGATDKNEQFF.

The J gene is TRBJ2-1, the V gene TRBV20-1, with D unclear. Germline V gene lookup returns CDR1 DFQATT and CDR2 SNEGSKA (reference sequence). The CDR3 extends over 16 amino acids. Between the trimmed V and J ends, which lost 2 bases and 0 bases, there was a span of 14 bases. The CDR3 region is CSARSSSSNSYNEQFF. For the CDR3, the DNA is TGCAGTGCTAGATCATCCTCTTCGAACTCCTACAATGAGCAGTTCTTC.

In this sample, this clonotype is medium-sized. This sequence joins TRBV5-1 and TRBJ1-1; D gene ambiguous. With 0 bases removed from V and 3 bases from J, the gap between germline ends came to 15 bases. CDR1 SGHRS and CDR2 YFSETQ come from the germline V gene. The CDR3 runs to 16 residues. The CDR3 protein is CASSLGGIRRDTEAFF. DNA of the CDR3: TGCGCCAGCAGCTTGGGAGGGATTCGGCGGGACACTGAAGCTTTCTTT.

By sample share, this clonotype is medium-sized. The CDR3, as DNA: TGTGCCAGCAGCTTTTTCTTAGACTCCGGGGAGCTGTTTTTT. Protein: CASSFFLDSGELFF. The chain is built from TRBV7-2 and TRBJ2-2; D gene unclear. This CDR3 spans 14 amino acids. Deletions cut 3 bases from V and 6 bases from J, with 11 bases between. Germline V gene lookup returns CDR1 SGHTA and CDR2 FQGNSA.

This chain joins TRBV20-1 and TRBJ1-1; D uncertain. The germline V gene encodes CDR1 DFQATT and CDR2 SNEGSKA (reference sequence). With 3 bases removed from V and 1 base from J, the gap between germline ends came to 12 bases. The CDR3 spans 14 residues. The CDR3 bases are TGCAGTGCTAGGAGCCTCCTGGGGAACACTGAAGCTTTCTTT. It encodes CSARSLLGNTEAFF.

This chain links TRBV2 with TRBJ2-5, with unresolved D. Deletions cut 1 base from V and 2 bases from J, with 5 bases between. Looked up from germline, CDR1 is SNHLY and CDR2 is FYNNEI. There are 13 residues in the CDR3. DNA of the CDR3: TGTGCCAGCAGTGAAGGGCGGCAAGAGACCCAGTACTTC. Encoded protein: CASSEGRQETQYF. The whole variable domain, filled in from reference TRBV2 and TRBJ2-5, reads EPEVTQTPSHQVTQMGQEVILRCVPISNHLYFYWYRQILGQKVEFLVSFYNNEISEKSEIFDDQFSVERPDGSNFTLKIRSTKLEDSAMYFCASSEGRQETQYFGPGTRLLVL.

By sample fraction, this clonotype is large. The chain has TRBV6-2 or TRBV6-3 and TRBJ2-7, with D possibly being TRBD1 (6 bases). Germline V gives CDR1 MNHEY, CDR2 SVGEGT. The V and J ends lost 7 bases and 4 bases respectively, with 11 bases between them. CDR3 length equals 12 residues. CDR3 sequence reads: CASTLRGYEQYF. The CDR3 DNA reads as TGTGCCAGCACGCTCAGGGGATACGAGCAGTACTTC.

The chain recombines TRBV24-1 with TRBJ2-6, with D tentatively TRBD2 (5 bases). There are 16 residues in the CDR3. Between the trimmed V and J ends, which lost 3 bases and 2 bases, there was a span of 10 bases. The V gene's germline CDR1 is KGHDR and CDR2 SFDVKD. The CDR3 reads CATSDTRAPGANVLTF. The CDR3 region has the DNA TGTGCCACCAGTGATACGAGGGCCCCTGGGGCCAACGTCCTGACTTTC.

V gene TRBV2 combines with J gene TRBJ2-5; D perhaps matches TRBD1 (5 bases). Germline loops: CDR1 SNHLY, CDR2 FYNNEI. V lost 6 bases to trimming and J lost 3 bases, with 17 bases between them. The CDR3 has 15 residues. CDR3 amino acids: CASSSTDRVKETQYF. CDR3 coding DNA: TGTGCCAGCAGCTCGACAGATAGAGTGAAAGAGACCCAGTACTTC.

There are many counts of this clonotype. The V call is TRBV18, the J call TRBJ1-2; no firm D call. The V end lost 2 bases, the J end lost 7 bases, and 11 bases lay between the germline ends. Germline CDR1 reads KGHSH; CDR2 reads LQKENI. This CDR3 contains 13 residues. The CDR3 loop is CASSPIRGGGYTF. DNA of the CDR3: TGTGCCAGCTCACCAATCCGGGGTGGTGGCTACACCTTC.

This chain uses TRBV4-1 with TRBJ1-2; D unclear. This CDR3 spans 16 amino acids. Trimming removed 0 bases from V and 4 bases from J, with 15 bases in between. The germline gives CDR1 MGHRA, CDR2 YSYEKL. CDR3 DNA: TGCGCCAGCAGCCAAGATAATTGGGCAGACTCCTATGGCTACACCTTC. This translates into CASSQDNWADSYGYTF.

The table lists this clonotype with a few counts. The V call is TRBV7-9, the J call TRBJ2-7; D perhaps matches TRBD1 (6 bases). The CDR3 extends over 16 amino acids. Germline V CDR1 and CDR2: SEHNR, FQNEAQ (reference sequence). V was cut by 2 bases and J by 5 bases, with 19 bases left in between. CDR3 loop: CASSLPQGPVRDEQYF. Here the CDR3 DNA reads TGTGCCAGCAGCTTACCCCAGGGGCCAGTTCGCGACGAGCAGTACTTC.

This clonotype is labeled as medium-sized. The chain carries TRBV9 and TRBJ2-1, with TRBD2 identical over 14 bases. Germline trimming cut 0 bases from V and 0 bases from J; bases unmatched to any gene: 2. Germline V gene sequence: CDR1 SGDLS, CDR2 YYNGEE. The CDR3 is 18 residues long. The CDR3 sequence is CASSVEGLAGDSYNEQFF. CDR3 DNA sequence: TGTGCCAGCAGCGTAGAGGGACTAGCGGGAGACTCCTACAATGAGCAGTTCTTC.

This clonotype is medium-sized (0.01 to 0.1%) within its sample. The chain carries TRBV20-1 and TRBJ1-6; D might be TRBD1 (5 bases). Germline V gives CDR1 DFQATT, CDR2 SNEGSKA (reference sequence). Trimming took 5 bases from V and 9 from J, leaving 20 bases between them. The CDR3 totals 15 residues. CDR3 residues: CSAPPPGVKSSPLHF. The CDR3 DNA is TGCAGTGCTCCCCCTCCGGGGGTTAAGAGTTCACCCCTCCACTTT.